This T cell receptor beta chain comes out of a study of CD4 T cells in relation to SARS-CoV-2 and coronaviruses. Findings and caveats of the study: The cross-reactivity analysis covered only spike protein, not other viral proteins.

Clones were read by immunoSEQ multiplex PCR, and TCRdb kept only the in-frame ones, dropping some. The data hold about 19,000 clones, with 70% to 80% observed a single time. As concerns this clone: Its antigen is not known.

CD4+ T cells from unexposed donors were obtained before the COVID-19 pandemic (2011-2018). After roughly 9 days of culture, CD4+ T cells were isolated. This CDR3 is 14 amino acids long. Trimming left V 5 bases short and J 1 base short, with 12 bases between. The germline gives CDR1 KGHSH, CDR2 LQKENI. This chain uses TRBV18 with TRBJ2-7, with D tentatively TRBD1 (6 bases). The sample was CD4+ T cells from PBMCs, cultured in vitro. This receptor was taken from a human donor in good health. CDR3 sequence: CASSSKDSSYEQYF. In DNA, the CDR3 is TGTGCCAGCTCATCTAAGGACAGTTCCTACGAGCAGTACTTC.